This T cell receptor (beta chain) came from a study of post-analysis software for immune sequencing data. Study details: Relapsing-remitting, secondary progressive and progressive-relapsing forms of multiple sclerosis all featured among disease courses.

This clonotype appeared a few times. Its matching antigen is unknown. General study findings and limits: Clustering by F measure revealed strong co-clustering among samples prepared together in one batch. Five TRBV segments occurring more often in patients than controls included TRBV5-6, TRBV5-1 and TRBV20-1. Compared with controls, patients showed significantly lower normalized Chao1 diversity.

Unique molecular identifiers were carried by the TCR beta cDNA libraries. Around 460,000 cDNA molecules came from roughly 1 to 10 million T cells. TCRdb reprocessed the PCR reads with MiXCR, giving one entry per CDR3 protein. The sample holds about 620,000 distinct CDR3 sequences, 44% seen once. Germline V CDR1 and CDR2: ENHRY, SYGVKD. V was clipped by 4 bases and J by 2 bases, with 12 bases between them. This CDR3 is built from 14 residues. The sequenced sample was blood. This TCR was recovered from a girl under 18 with multiple sclerosis. The chain recombines TRBV10-3 with TRBJ2-7; tentative D call: TRBD2 (6 bases). The CDR3: CAISAGDGTYEQYF. The CDR3, as DNA: TGTGCCATCAGTGCGGGGGACGGGACCTACGAGCAGTACTTC.